This T cell receptor beta chain was documented in a study of T cells in Graves' hyperthyroidism and ophthalmopathy. In the study overall: Peripheral blood was collected at initial diagnosis, before any treatment.

Exclusion followed for patients with uncontrolled infection, other autoimmune disease, pregnancy or lactation. The table lists this clonotype with many counts. Its antigen remains unidentified. Study-level findings and limits: In the analysis, a 13 V-J model separated ophthalmopathy from stable hyperthyroidism. Most thyroid clonotypes expanded above 0.001 were also detected in blood.

TCR beta CDR3 regions were amplified from RNA. HTBI primers were used for first-round RT-PCR of the TCR CDR3. MiXCR, applied by TCRdb to the multiplex PCR reads, yields one record per CDR3 protein. The sample yields 550,000 to 700,000 distinct CDR3 sequences, approximately 15% seen once. V was shortened by 4 bases and J by 0 bases, with 10 bases between the two germline ends. The CDR3 spans 13 residues. Germline CDR1 is DFQATT and CDR2 is SNEGSKA (reference sequence). Sequencing input: blood. The J gene is TRBJ2-7, the V gene TRBV20-1, with D perhaps TRBD1 or TRBD2 (5 bases each). The sequence was collected from a woman in her thirties or forties with Graves' ophthalmopathy. Here the CDR3 DNA reads TGCAGTGCTACGGGACGGAGCTCCTACGAGCAGTACTTC. It yields the protein CSATGRSSYEQYF.